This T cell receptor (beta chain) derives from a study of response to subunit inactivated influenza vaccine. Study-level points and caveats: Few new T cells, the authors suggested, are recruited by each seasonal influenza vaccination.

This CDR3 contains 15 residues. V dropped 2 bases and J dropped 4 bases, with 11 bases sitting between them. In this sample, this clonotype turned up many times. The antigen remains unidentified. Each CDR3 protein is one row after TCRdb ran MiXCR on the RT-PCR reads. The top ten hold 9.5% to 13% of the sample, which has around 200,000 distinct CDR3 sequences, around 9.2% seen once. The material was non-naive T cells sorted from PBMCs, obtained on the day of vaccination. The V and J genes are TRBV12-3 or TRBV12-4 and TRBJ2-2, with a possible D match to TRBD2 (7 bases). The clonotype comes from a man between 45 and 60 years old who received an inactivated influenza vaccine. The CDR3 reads CASSLRGGSTGELFF. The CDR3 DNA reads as TGTGCCAGCAGTTTAAGGGGGGGCAGCACCGGGGAGCTGTTTTTT.